Sequencing of this TCR beta chain was carried out in a study of T cells in Graves' hyperthyroidism and ophthalmopathy. The germline V and J ends were trimmed by 0 bases and 0 bases, with 9 bases remaining between them. Germline assignment: CDR1 DFQATT and CDR2 SNEGSKA (reference sequence). There are 15 residues in the CDR3. This clonotype was recorded at least ten times. The investigators amplified TCR beta CDR3 regions from RNA transcripts. First-round RT-PCR targeting the TCR CDR3 was performed with the HTBI primer set. TCRdb used MiXCR to reprocess the multiplex PCR reads, holding one entry per CDR3 protein. The sample holds some 550,000 distinct CDR3 sequences, around 21% seen once.

The genes are TRBV20-1 and TRBJ1-3; D is unresolved. The sequence was obtained from a man younger than 35 with Graves' hyperthyroidism. The sample taken for sequencing was blood. CDR3: CSARDLEDSGNTIYF. The DNA of the CDR3 is TGCAGTGCTAGAGATCTGGAGGACTCTGGAAACACCATATATTTT.